Here is one TCR beta chain with its context. Profiling relied on immunoSEQ multiplex PCR, and the TCRdb table lists in-frame clones only, not all of them. The table shows some 640,000 clones, with about 87% occurring only once. The data are from a study of shared T cell receptors in the human thymus. Deletions cut 5 bases from V and 6 bases from J, with 7 bases between. Germline assignment: CDR1 SGHVS and CDR2 FNYEAQ. This CDR3 region has 12 residues. These same data were also listed under a study on human thymus T cells. Per that study: Resections obtained during corrective heart surgery supplied the thymus tissue. Overlap was high between thymic repertoires from unrelated individuals, as reported in related research.

The rearrangement links TRBV7-6 to TRBJ2-2; no clear D gene. Input material: thymocytes. This receptor was obtained from a boy under two years old with a congenital heart defect. This chain's CDR3 is CASSPSPGELFF. The DNA of the CDR3 is TGTGCCAGCAGCCCCAGTCCCGGGGAGCTGTTTTTT.